This T cell receptor beta chain appears in the sequencing data of a study of glioma-infiltrating T cells after dendritic cell vaccination. Time point reported: after dendritic cell vaccination, including at tumor progression/relapse. Monocyte-derived dendritic cells, cultured 6 to 8 days with IL-4 and GM-CSF, were pulsed with autologous tumor lysate. Germline lookup yields CDR1 MGHRA and CDR2 YSYEKL. This CDR3 has 16 residues. The V gene end was trimmed by 3 bases and the J gene end by 2 bases; junction bases not matched to a gene: 6. Sequenced by immunoSEQ multiplex PCR; TCRdb stores in-frame clones only, minus some. The sample lists about 2,500 clones, approximately 85% occurring once.

This sequence joins TRBV4-1 and TRBJ1-2; 10 nucleotides match TRBD1. The receptor was derived from a human donor with glioblastoma. Sequencing was performed on tumor tissue, taken after dendritic cell vaccination. CDR3 DNA: TGCGCCAGCAGCCAGGATGCGGACAGGGGGAACTATGGCTACACCTTC. Its translation: CASSQDADRGNYGYTF.